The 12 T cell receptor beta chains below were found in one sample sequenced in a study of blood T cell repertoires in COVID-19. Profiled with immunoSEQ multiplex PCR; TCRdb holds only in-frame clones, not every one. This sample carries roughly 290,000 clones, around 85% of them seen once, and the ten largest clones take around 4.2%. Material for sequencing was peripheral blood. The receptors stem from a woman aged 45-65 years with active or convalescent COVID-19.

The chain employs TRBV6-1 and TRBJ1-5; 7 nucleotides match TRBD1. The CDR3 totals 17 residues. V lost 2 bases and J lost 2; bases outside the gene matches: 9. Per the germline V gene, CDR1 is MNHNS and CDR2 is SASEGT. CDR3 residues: CASSEMGTGVGNQPQHF. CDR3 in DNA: TGTGCCAGCAGTGAAATGGGCACAGGGGTGGGCAATCAGCCCCAGCATTTT.

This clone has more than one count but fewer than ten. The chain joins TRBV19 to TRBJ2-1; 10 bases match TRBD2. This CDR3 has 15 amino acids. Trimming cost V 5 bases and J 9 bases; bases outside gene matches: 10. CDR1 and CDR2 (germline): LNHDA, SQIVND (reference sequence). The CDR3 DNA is TGTGCCAGTAGTTTGACTAGCGGGTTCCGGGGTGAGCAGTTCTTC. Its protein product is CASSLTSGFRGEQFF.

The chain's CDR3 is CASSPGTGGVDYGYTF. In nucleotides, the CDR3 is TGTGCCAGCAGTCCAGGGACAGGGGGAGTTGACTATGGCTACACCTTC. This chain connects TRBV28 to TRBJ1-2, with 11 nucleotides matching TRBD1. There are 16 residues in the CDR3. Per the germline V gene, CDR1 is MDHEN and CDR2 is SYDVKM. The junction had 8 bases not matched to a gene; V was cut back by 5 bases and J by 3 bases.

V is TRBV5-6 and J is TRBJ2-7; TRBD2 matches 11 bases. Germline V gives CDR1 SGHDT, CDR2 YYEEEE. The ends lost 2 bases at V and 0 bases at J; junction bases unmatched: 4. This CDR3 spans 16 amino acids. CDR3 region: CASSLPGLAASYEQYF. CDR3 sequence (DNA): TGTGCCAGCAGCTTACCGGGACTAGCGGCCTCCTACGAGCAGTACTTC.

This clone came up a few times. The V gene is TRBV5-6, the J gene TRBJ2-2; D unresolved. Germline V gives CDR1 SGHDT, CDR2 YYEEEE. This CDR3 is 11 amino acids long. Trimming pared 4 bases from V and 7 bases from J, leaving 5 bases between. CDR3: CASSEHGELFF. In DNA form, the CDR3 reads TGTGCCAGCAGCGAACACGGGGAGCTGTTTTTT.

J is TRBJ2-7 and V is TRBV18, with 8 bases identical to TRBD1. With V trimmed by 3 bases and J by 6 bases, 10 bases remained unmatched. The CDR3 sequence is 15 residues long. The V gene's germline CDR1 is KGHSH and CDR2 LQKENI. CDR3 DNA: TGTGCCAGCTCACCCGGACAGGGTGGATTGGGCGAGCAGTACTTC. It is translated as CASSPGQGGLGEQYF.

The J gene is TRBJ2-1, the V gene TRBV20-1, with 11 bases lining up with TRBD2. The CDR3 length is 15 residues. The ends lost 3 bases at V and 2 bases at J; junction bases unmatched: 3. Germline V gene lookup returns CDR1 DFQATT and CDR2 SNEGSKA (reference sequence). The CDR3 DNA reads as TGCAGTGCTAGTAGCGGGAGGGCCCCCTACAATGAGCAGTTCTTC. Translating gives CSASSGRAPYNEQFF.

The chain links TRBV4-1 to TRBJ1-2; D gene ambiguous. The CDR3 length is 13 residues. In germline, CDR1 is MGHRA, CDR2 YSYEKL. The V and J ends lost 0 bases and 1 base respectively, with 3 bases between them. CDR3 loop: CASSQDINYGYTF. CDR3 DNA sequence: TGCGCCAGCAGCCAAGATATTAACTATGGCTACACCTTC.

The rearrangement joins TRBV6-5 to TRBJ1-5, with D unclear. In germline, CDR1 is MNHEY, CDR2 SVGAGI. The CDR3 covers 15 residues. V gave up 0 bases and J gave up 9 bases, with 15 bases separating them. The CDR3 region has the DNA TGTGCCAGCAGTTACTCGAAGATGGGCGAACTGCCCCAGCATTTT. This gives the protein CASSYSKMGELPQHF.

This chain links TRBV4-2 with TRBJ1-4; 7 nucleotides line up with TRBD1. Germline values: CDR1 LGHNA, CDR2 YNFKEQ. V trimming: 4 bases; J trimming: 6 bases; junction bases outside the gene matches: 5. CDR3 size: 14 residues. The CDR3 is CASSPQGTHEKLFF. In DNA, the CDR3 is TGTGCCAGCAGCCCACAGGGGACCCATGAAAAACTGTTTTTT.

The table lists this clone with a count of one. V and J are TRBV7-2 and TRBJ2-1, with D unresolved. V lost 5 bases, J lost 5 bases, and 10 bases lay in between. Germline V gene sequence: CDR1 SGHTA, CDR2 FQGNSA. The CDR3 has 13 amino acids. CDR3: CASSPPSNNEQFF. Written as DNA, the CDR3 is TGTGCCAGCAGCCCACCTAGTAACAATGAGCAGTTCTTC.

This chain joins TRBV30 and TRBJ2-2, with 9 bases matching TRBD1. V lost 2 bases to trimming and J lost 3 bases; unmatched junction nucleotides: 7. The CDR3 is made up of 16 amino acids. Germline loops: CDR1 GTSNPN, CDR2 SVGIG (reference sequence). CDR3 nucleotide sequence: TGTGCCTGGAGTTCCGGGACAGGGAAGGACACCGGGGAGCTGTTTTTT. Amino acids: CAWSSGTGKDTGELFF.